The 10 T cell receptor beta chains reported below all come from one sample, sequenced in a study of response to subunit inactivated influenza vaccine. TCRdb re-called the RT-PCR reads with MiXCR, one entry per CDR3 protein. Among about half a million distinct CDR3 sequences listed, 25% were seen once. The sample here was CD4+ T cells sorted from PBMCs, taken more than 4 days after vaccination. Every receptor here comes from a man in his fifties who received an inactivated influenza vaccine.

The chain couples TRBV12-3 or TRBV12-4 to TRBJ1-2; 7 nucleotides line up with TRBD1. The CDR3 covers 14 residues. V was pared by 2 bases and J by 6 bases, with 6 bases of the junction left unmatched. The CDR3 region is CASSLWEGADGYTF. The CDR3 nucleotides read TGTGCCAGCAGTTTATGGGAGGGGGCGGATGGCTACACCTTC.

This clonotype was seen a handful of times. The CDR3 protein is CASSLFDVTFSYEQYF. The CDR3 region has the DNA TGTGCCAGCAGCTTATTCGACGTAACCTTTTCCTACGAGCAGTACTTC. This chain connects TRBV5-6 to TRBJ2-7; D is undetermined. Germline CDR1 and CDR2: SGHDT and YYEEEE. CDR3 size: 16 residues. The ends were cut back, 2 bases at V and 1 base at J, with 16 bases in the middle. Full variable domain (rest looked up from reference TRBV5-6 and TRBJ2-7): DAGVTQSPTHLIKTRGQQVTLRCSPKSGHDTVSWYQQALGQGPQFIFQYYEEEERQRGNFPDRFSGHQFPNYSSELNVNALLLGDSALYLCASSLFDVTFSYEQYFGPGTRLTVT.

The CDR3 nucleotides are TGCGCCAGCAGCGGAAACAGGGGGCTCAGTAAAAAACTGTTTTTT. Translating gives CASSGNRGLSKKLFF. J is TRBJ1-4 and V is TRBV5-1, with 9 bases that match TRBD1. CDR3 length: 15 amino acids. Per the germline V gene, CDR1 is SGHRS and CDR2 is YFSETQ. J was trimmed by 9 bases and V by 4 bases; bases with no gene match: 10. Variable domain in full (rest from reference TRBV5-1 and TRBJ1-4): KAGVTQTPRYLIKTRGQQVTLSCSPISGHRSVSWYQQTPGQGLQFLFEYFSETQRNKGNFPGRFSGRQFSNSRSEMNVSTLELGDSALYLCASSGNRGLSKKLFFGSGTQLSVL.

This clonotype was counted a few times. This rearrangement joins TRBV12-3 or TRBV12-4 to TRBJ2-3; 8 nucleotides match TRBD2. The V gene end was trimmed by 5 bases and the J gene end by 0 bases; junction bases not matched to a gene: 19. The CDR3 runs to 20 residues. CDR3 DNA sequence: TGTGCCAGCAGTCCCTCCGGCGGGAGGACTACCAATCCTAGCACAGATACGCAGTATTTT. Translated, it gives CASSPSGGRTTNPSTDTQYF.

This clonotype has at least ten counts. CDR3 region: CSAGGVRGTTDTQYF. The DNA for the CDR3 is TGCAGTGCCGGGGGGGTGCGGGGGACCACAGATACGCAGTATTTT. J is TRBJ2-3 and V is TRBV20-1; 8 positions agree with TRBD2. The CDR3 length is 15 residues. CDR1 is DFQATT, CDR2 SNEGSKA, per germline (reference sequence). The trim removed 6 bases at V and 2 bases at J, leaving 10 bases unmatched.

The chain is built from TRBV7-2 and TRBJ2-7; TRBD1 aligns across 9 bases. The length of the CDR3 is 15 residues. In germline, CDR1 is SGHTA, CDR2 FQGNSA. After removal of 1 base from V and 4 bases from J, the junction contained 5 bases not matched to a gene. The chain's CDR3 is CASSLDGTGFYEQYF. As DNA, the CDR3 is TGTGCCAGCAGCTTAGATGGGACAGGGTTTTACGAGCAGTACTTC. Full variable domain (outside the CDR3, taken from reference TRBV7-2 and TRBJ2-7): GAGVSQSPSNKVTEKGKDVELRCDPISGHTALYWYRQSLGQGLEFLIYFQGNSAPDKSGLPSDRFSAERTGGSVSTLTIQRTQQEDSAVYLCASSLDGTGFYEQYFGPGTRLTVT.

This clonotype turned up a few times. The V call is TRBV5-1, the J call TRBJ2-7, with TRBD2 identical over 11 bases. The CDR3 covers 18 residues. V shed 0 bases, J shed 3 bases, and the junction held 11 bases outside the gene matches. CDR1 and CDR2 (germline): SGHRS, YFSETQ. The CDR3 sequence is CASSLVLAGGNENYEQYF. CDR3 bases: TGCGCCAGCAGCTTGGTGCTAGCGGGAGGTAACGAGAACTACGAGCAGTACTTC.

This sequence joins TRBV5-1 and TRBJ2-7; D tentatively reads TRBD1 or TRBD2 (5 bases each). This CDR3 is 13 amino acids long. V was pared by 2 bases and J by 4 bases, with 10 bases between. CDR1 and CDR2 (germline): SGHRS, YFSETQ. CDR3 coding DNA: TGCGCCAGCAGCTTACTTTGGGGGTACGAGCAGTACTTC. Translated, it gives CASSLLWGYEQYF.

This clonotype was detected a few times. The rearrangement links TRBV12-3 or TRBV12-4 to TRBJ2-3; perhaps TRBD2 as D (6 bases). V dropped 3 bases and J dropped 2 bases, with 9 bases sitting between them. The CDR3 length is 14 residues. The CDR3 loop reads CASSFGTLTDTQYF. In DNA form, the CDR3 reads TGTGCCAGCAGTTTCGGGACTCTCACAGATACGCAGTATTTT.

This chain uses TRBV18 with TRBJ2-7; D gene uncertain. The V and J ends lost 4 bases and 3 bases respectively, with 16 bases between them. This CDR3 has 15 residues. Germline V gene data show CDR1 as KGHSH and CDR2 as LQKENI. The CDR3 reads CASSLAFGLNYEQYF. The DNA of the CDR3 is TGTGCCAGCTCACTAGCTTTCGGCTTAAACTACGAGCAGTACTTC.